This TCR beta chain was obtained from a study of CD8 T cells in Susac syndrome. A quantity of about 0.45 to 1 ug RNA underwent reverse transcription using random hexamers. The TCR beta CDR3 was amplified by immunoSEQ multiplex PCR across 54 Vbeta, 13 Jbeta. MiXCR, applied by TCRdb to the immunoSEQ multiplex PCR reads, yields one record per CDR3 protein. The data show roughly 130,000 distinct CDR3 sequences, more than 90% seen once. TEMRA cells were enriched by FACS, and CD4+ and CD8+ T cells were negatively isolated. The ends were cut back, 0 bases at V and 2 bases at J, with 10 bases in the middle. CDR1 is SEHNR and CDR2 is FQNEAQ in the germline V gene (reference sequence). The CDR3 has 15 amino acids.

The genes are TRBV7-9 and TRBJ2-5, with a possible D match to TRBD2 (5 bases). Sequenced input: CD4+ T cells from PBMCs. This sequence was found in a human donor in good health. CDR3 DNA sequence: TGTGCCAGCAGCTTAGCGGGGAGCGCACAAGAGACCCAGTACTTC. Translating gives CASSLAGSAQETQYF.